What follows are 7 T cell receptor beta chains derived from one specimen sequenced in a study of cytomegalovirus exposure and HLA in healthy donors. TCRdb's table, derived via immunoSEQ multiplex PCR, lists solely in-frame clones and lacks some. The data hold around 200,000 clones, with 80% to 90% observed a single time. The sample consisted of PBMCs. The receptors shown here come from a woman under 40 in good health and CMV-seronegative.

The chain couples TRBV15 to TRBJ2-1; 12 bases are a match to TRBD2. Germline CDR1 is LNHNV and CDR2 is YYDKDF (reference sequence). Trimming at V came to 1 base and at J to 0 bases, leaving 10 bases not matched to a gene. The CDR3 runs to 20 residues. The CDR3 DNA sequence: TGTGCCACCAGCAGAGTCGGCAGCCGACTAGCGGGAGTCTCCTACAATGAGCAGTTCTTC. This gives the protein CATSRVGSRLAGVSYNEQFF. Complete variable domain (other parts from reference TRBV15 and TRBJ2-1): DAMVIQNPRYQVTQFGKPVTLSCSQTLNHNVMYWYQQKSSQAPKLLFHYYDKDFNNEADTPDNFQSRRPNTSFCFLDIRSPGLGDTAMYLCATSRVGSRLAGVSYNEQFFGPGTRLTVL.

The V and J genes are TRBV6-1 and TRBJ2-1; 15 bases fit TRBD2. Germline loops: CDR1 MNHNS, CDR2 SASEGT. The CDR3 extends over 19 amino acids. V lost 2 bases and J lost 7; bases outside the gene matches: 12. CDR3 sequence: CASSERVGLAGGARNEQFF. Written as DNA, the CDR3 is TGTGCCAGCAGTGAAAGGGTTGGACTAGCGGGAGGGGCTAGGAATGAGCAGTTCTTC.

Points on this clone: Other DNA sequences within the sample encode an identical CDR3. The rearrangement uses TRBV2 and TRBJ1-5, with D maybe TRBD1 (5 bases). The V gene's germline CDR1 is SNHLY and CDR2 FYNNEI. The CDR3 has 14 residues. V gave up 4 bases and J gave up 4 bases, with 11 bases separating them. The CDR3 DNA is TGTGCCAGCAGTGGGCAGGGTCGTAATCAGCCCCAGCATTTT. The encoded protein is CASSGQGRNQPQHF.

The chain couples TRBV7-9 to TRBJ2-7; 8 bases map to TRBD1. Trimming at V came to 5 bases and at J to 6 bases, leaving 12 bases not matched to a gene. CDR3 length equals 15 residues. The germline V gene encodes CDR1 SEHNR and CDR2 FQNEAQ (reference sequence). CDR3 protein: CASSLGQGSSREQYF. The CDR3 coding sequence is TGTGCCAGCAGCCTAGGACAGGGAAGTTCCCGCGAGCAGTACTTC.

The chain uses TRBV11-2 and TRBJ1-1; no firm D call. CDR1 is SGHAT, CDR2 FQNNGV, per germline. Trimming stripped 2 bases from V and 1 base from J, with 8 bases between. CDR3 length: 14 amino acids. The CDR3 sequence: CASSLTHRNTEAFF. CDR3 DNA: TGTGCCAGCAGCTTAACCCACAGGAACACTGAAGCTTTCTTT.

The gene calls are TRBV15 and TRBJ1-5; 10 bases are shared with TRBD1. The CDR3 runs to 18 residues. Germline trimming cut 1 base from V and 5 bases from J; bases unmatched to any gene: 11. Germline V gives CDR1 LNHNV, CDR2 YYDKDF (reference sequence). As DNA, the CDR3 is TGTGCCACCAGCAGAGTCCGGGACAGGGGATTCTATCATCAGCCCCAGCATTTT. It translates to CATSRVRDRGFYHQPQHF.

The genes are TRBV7-2 and TRBJ2-7; possible D gene TRBD2, 6 bases. Germline CDR1 is SGHTA and CDR2 is FQGNSA. V was trimmed by 4 bases and J by 6 bases, leaving 13 bases between them. The CDR3 totals 13 residues. The CDR3, as DNA: TGTGCCAGCAGCTCCTCTCCCGGGGGCGAGCAGTACTTC. Protein product: CASSSSPGGEQYF.